This is a list of T cell receptor beta chains from one sample in a study of blood T cell repertoires in COVID-19. Sequenced by immunoSEQ multiplex PCR; TCRdb stores in-frame clones only, minus some. The table has about 64,000 clones, around nine tenths seen once. Source material: peripheral blood. Receptors were obtained from a woman older than 75 with active COVID-19. The CDR3 runs from the conserved cysteine through the conserved F or W. The D gene is left open where the match is weak. Part of the rows lack a size; the others show once, few, many or a class for expanded clones.

v_gene	abundance	len	j_gene	d_gene	CDR3nt	CDR3aa
TRBV7-6	.	17	TRBJ2-1	TRBD2	TGTGCCAGCAGCTCCCCGGTGGTAGCGGGGTCCTACAATGAGCAGTTCTTC	CASSSPVVAGSYNEQFF
TRBV10-3	.	13	TRBJ2-5	.	TGTGCCATCAGTGAGTACCGCGAAGAGACCCAGTACTTC	CAISEYREETQYF
TRBV27	.	15	TRBJ2-3	.	TGTGCCAGCAGTTTGAGGGAAAGTAGCACAGATACGCAGTATTTT	CASSLRESSTDTQYF
TRBV2	.	14	TRBJ2-7	.	TGTGCCAGCAGTGCGACTGTTAACGCCTACGAGCAGTACTTC	CASSATVNAYEQYF
TRBV11-1	.	16	TRBJ2-1	.	TGTGCCAGCAGCTACACAGGGTCGAGCTCCTACAATGAGCAGTTCTTC	CASSYTGSSSYNEQFF
TRBV6-2/TRBV6-3	.	13	TRBJ2-4	.	TGTGCCAGCAGCTCCCGAGAAGGCGGCATTCAGTACTTC	CASSSREGGIQYF
TRBV28	.	18	TRBJ2-7	TRBD2	TGTGCCAGCAGTATCCGGAGGCTAGCGGGTTCCTACTCCTACGAGCAGTACTTC	CASSIRRLAGSYSYEQYF
TRBV19	.	14	TRBJ1-6	TRBD1	TGTGCCAGGACCTGGACAGGGCCGAAATCACCCCTCCACTTT	CARTWTGPKSPLHF
TRBV5-1	.	16	TRBJ2-7	TRBD2	TGCGCCAGCGCCCCCCCGACTAGCGGAGGAACCTACGAGCAGTACTTC	CASAPPTSGGTYEQYF
TRBV9	.	15	TRBJ2-3	TRBD1	TGTGCCAGCAGACGGACAGGGTTCGGCACAGATACGCAGTATTTT	CASRRTGFGTDTQYF
TRBV19	.	17	TRBJ2-5	.	TGTGCCAGTAGTAAGGGGGGGGCCACAAGGAGGGAGGTGACCCAGTACTTC	CASSKGGATRREVTQYF
TRBV7-9	.	14	TRBJ1-4	.	TGTGCCAGCAGCTTAGCTCCGGGGAAAGAAAAACTGTTTTTT	CASSLAPGKEKLFF
TRBV28	.	14	TRBJ2-2	TRBD2	TGTGCCAGCAGTTTGGGACTAGACACCGGGGAGCTGTTTTTT	CASSLGLDTGELFF
TRBV5-5	once	14	TRBJ1-2	.	TGTGCCAGCAGCTTTTCCAACAACGACTATGGCTACACCTTC	CASSFSNNDYGYTF
TRBV6-2/TRBV6-3	once	15	TRBJ2-3	.	TGTGCCAGCAGTTACGAAACAGGGATGGCAGATACGCAGTATTTT	CASSYETGMADTQYF
TRBV7-8	.	16	TRBJ1-2	.	TGTGCCAGCAGCTTAGCCCGGGACAAGACTAACTATGGCTACACCTTC	CASSLARDKTNYGYTF
TRBV11-3	.	16	TRBJ2-3	TRBD2	TGTGCCAGCAGCCGGGGGCTAGCGGGAGGACCAGATACGCAGTATTTT	CASSRGLAGGPDTQYF
TRBV7-2	.	14	TRBJ1-3	.	TGTGCCAGCAGCTTACAGGGGATCGGAAACACCATATATTTT	CASSLQGIGNTIYF
TRBV4-1	.	16	TRBJ2-3	.	TGCGCCAGCAGCCAAGATTTCGGGGGGCCGGGAGATACGCAGTATTTT	CASSQDFGGPGDTQYF
TRBV5-5	.	14	TRBJ1-4	.	TGTGCCAGCAGCTTTCAGGGAACTAATGAAAAACTGTTTTTT	CASSFQGTNEKLFF
TRBV11-2	.	13	TRBJ1-1	.	TGTGCCAGCAGCGGAGACCTAAACACTGAAGCTTTCTTT	CASSGDLNTEAFF
TRBV24-1	.	14	TRBJ2-3	.	TGTGCCATTTCGGGGTCCACCAACACAGATACGCAGTATTTT	CAISGSTNTDTQYF
TRBV2	.	18	TRBJ2-3	TRBD2	TGTGCCAGCAGTGAATGGATTAGCGGGAGGGCCGGATCAGATACGCAGTATTTT	CASSEWISGRAGSDTQYF
TRBV25-1	.	16	TRBJ2-5	.	TGTGCCAGCAATCCTCGGGGTATAGCGCGGCAAGAGACCCAGTACTTC	CASNPRGIARQETQYF
TRBV28	.	15	TRBJ2-3	.	TGTGCCAGCAGTCGGGACTGGACTAGCACAGATACGCAGTATTTT	CASSRDWTSTDTQYF
TRBV6-2/TRBV6-3	.	14	TRBJ1-2	.	TGTGCCAGCAGTTCTGGCCAAGATCCCTATGGCTACACCTTC	CASSSGQDPYGYTF
TRBV11-3	.	12	TRBJ2-2	.	TGTGCCAGCAGCTCAGGGACCGGGGAGCTGTTTTTT	CASSSGTGELFF
TRBV24-1	.	14	TRBJ2-2	TRBD1	TGTGCCACCAGCCCAGGGGGCAGCACCGGGGAGCTGTTTTTT	CATSPGGSTGELFF
TRBV19	.	15	TRBJ1-5	.	TGTGCCAGTAGTCCGTCCGGGGATAGCAATCAGCCCCAGCATTTT	CASSPSGDSNQPQHF
TRBV5-1	.	14	TRBJ2-1	TRBD2	TGCGCCCGCAGCTTGGGCGGGGGGGACAATGAGCAGTTCTTC	CARSLGGGDNEQFF
TRBV7-2	.	17	TRBJ1-4	TRBD1	TGTGCCAGCAGCCCGCTAGGGGGCGGTAGGAACGGTGAAAAACTGTTTTTT	CASSPLGGGRNGEKLFF
TRBV7-8	.	13	TRBJ2-7	.	TGTGCCAGCAGCAGGGAGGAGGCCTACGAGCAGTACTTC	CASSREEAYEQYF
TRBV7-2	.	13	TRBJ1-2	.	TGTGCCAGCAGCTTAGCGGACAGTTATGGCTACACCTTC	CASSLADSYGYTF
TRBV28	.	12	TRBJ2-3	.	TGTGCCAGCAGTTTATCTATAGATACGCAGTATTTT	CASSLSIDTQYF
TRBV29-1	.	12	TRBJ2-7	TRBD2	TGCAGCGTTGCGTCTAGCGGAAACGAGCAGTACTTC	CSVASSGNEQYF
TRBV5-6	.	13	TRBJ1-2	.	TGTGCCAGCGAAACAGGGCGTAACTATGGCTACACCTTC	CASETGRNYGYTF
TRBV7-8	.	16	TRBJ2-1	TRBD2	TGTGCCAGCAGCTTAATCGTACAGTTGGGGACTAGCGGACAGTTCTTC	CASSLIVQLGTSGQFF
TRBV11-1	once	15	TRBJ1-3	TRBD1	TGTGCCAGCAGCCTGGACAGGGGATCCGGAAACACCATATATTTT	CASSLDRGSGNTIYF
TRBV6-5	.	15	TRBJ1-3	.	TGTGCCAGCAGTCCCACGGGGGGGTTTGGAAACACCATATATTTT	CASSPTGGFGNTIYF
TRBV18	.	17	TRBJ2-5	.	TGTGCCAGCTCACCCGTAGTTTTGCGTGAGGGAACGGAGACCCAGTACTTC	CASSPVVLREGTETQYF
TRBV7-2	.	13	TRBJ2-2	.	TGTGCCAGCAGCTTGACTCTCACCGGGGAGCTGTTTTTT	CASSLTLTGELFF
TRBV4-1	.	17	TRBJ2-7	TRBD2	TGCGCCAGCAGCCCCATTAGCGGGGTCCTCGAATCCTACGAGCAGTACTTC	CASSPISGVLESYEQYF
TRBV5-6	.	15	TRBJ2-6	.	TGTGCCAGCAGCGTACAGCCCTCTGGGGCCAACGTCCTGACTTTC	CASSVQPSGANVLTF
TRBV7-9	.	14	TRBJ2-7	.	TGTGCCAGCAGCCTAGCCACAGGATCCCACGAGCAGTACTTC	CASSLATGSHEQYF
TRBV6-5	.	13	TRBJ2-7	.	TGTGCCAGCAGGCAGGACAGCCTCTACGAGCAGTACTTC	CASRQDSLYEQYF
TRBV29-1	.	14	TRBJ2-2	.	TGCAGCGTTGAGAAAGGGGCGAACACCGGGGAGCTGTTTTTT	CSVEKGANTGELFF
TRBV9	.	16	TRBJ1-1	.	TGTGCCAGCAGCCCTTCGAGCCGGGGGGGAGGTACTGAAGCTTTCTTT	CASSPSSRGGGTEAFF
TRBV21-1	few	15	TRBJ1-1	.	TGTGCCAGCAGCAAAAAAACAGGGAACAGGCATGAGGCTTTCTTT	CASSKKTGNRHEAFF
TRBV5-1	.	14	TRBJ2-2	.	TGCGCCAGCAGCCCCTCGGGTCGGACCGGGGAGCTGTTTTTT	CASSPSGRTGELFF
TRBV4-2	once	16	TRBJ1-2	TRBD1	TGTGCCAGCAGCCAAGATCAAGGGACAGGGCACTATGGCTACACCTTC	CASSQDQGTGHYGYTF
TRBV30	.	14	TRBJ1-1	.	TGTGCCTGGAGTTCAGGGGCGGGGGGGACTGAAGCTTTCTTT	CAWSSGAGGTEAFF
TRBV6-5	.	13	TRBJ1-5	.	TGTGCCAGCAGGACAGATAGCAATCAGCCCCAGCATTTT	CASRTDSNQPQHF
TRBV15	.	15	TRBJ2-3	TRBD2	TGTGCCACCAGGAGAGGACTAGCGGACACAGATACGCAGTATTTT	CATRRGLADTDTQYF
TRBV6-5	.	14	TRBJ2-5	.	TGTGCCAGCAGTCCTGGGACTGACTCAAAGACCCAGTACTTC	CASSPGTDSKTQYF
TRBV5-4	.	15	TRBJ2-5	TRBD2	TGTGCCAGCAGCTTATCTAGCGGGGGAAGGGAGACCCAGTACTTC	CASSLSSGGRETQYF